The sequence of this T cell receptor beta chain was determined in a study of blood T cell repertoires in COVID-19. Overall study context: Sample material is recorded as cDNA or gDNA derived from T cells, B-cell-depleted T cells, or PBMCs.

In the source study's methods: Reference gene primers were amplified, and this amplification served to estimate nucleated cell counts. Generated by immunoSEQ multiplex PCR, the TCRdb table keeps only in-frame clones and is missing some. V, J and clone size derive from that table, while D and trimming were established from the DNA sequence. The profile shows 300,000 to 350,000 clones, roughly 86% of them singletons. Germline-derived CDR1 and CDR2 are SGHTA and FQGTGA. The CDR3 sequence is 14 residues long. The V and J ends lost 3 bases and 3 bases respectively, with 10 bases between them. Individuals aged roughly 18 to 95 years were recruited from approximately 22 US areas.

Sequencing was done on a sample of PBMCs or T cells enriched from blood (not recorded which). The sequence came from a woman aged 30 to 39 who had been exposed to COVID-19. This chain links TRBV7-3 with TRBJ2-3; D might be TRBD2 (5 bases). The CDR3 sequence is CASSFTGETDTQYF. In DNA form, the CDR3 reads TGTGCCAGCAGCTTTACTGGGGAGACAGATACGCAGTATTTT. The complete variable domain, with remaining parts taken from reference TRBV7-3 and TRBJ2-3, reads GAGVSQTPSNKVTEKGKYVELRCDPISGHTALYWYRQSLGQGPEFLIYFQGTGAADDSGLPNDRFFAVRPEGSVSTLKIQRTERGDSAVYLCASSFTGETDTQYFGPGTRLTVL.